One sample yielded the 20 T cell receptor beta chains listed below, sequenced in a study of neoadjuvant nivolumab and ipilimumab in lung cancer. This table comes from immunoSEQ multiplex PCR, and its TCRdb copy is limited to in-frame clones, with some not included. This table has 25,000 to 35,000 clones, approximately 92% appearing once. The source was peripheral blood, collected after neoadjuvant nivolumab, alone or with ipilimumab, at or shortly before surgery. The receptors come from an adult with non-small cell lung cancer.

This rearrangement joins TRBV5-4 to TRBJ2-7; 8 positions agree with TRBD2. This CDR3 spans 15 amino acids. Trimming took 5 bases from V and 3 from J; bases not matched to a gene: 10. Germline CDR1 is SGHNT and CDR2 is YYREEE (reference sequence). CDR3 bases: TGTGCCAGCAGTCCCACTAGCGGACGAGTCTACGAGCAGTACTTC. It yields the protein CASSPTSGRVYEQYF.

This chain joins TRBV5-1 and TRBJ2-3; D uncertain. CDR1 is SGHRS, CDR2 YFSETQ, per germline. V shed 1 base and J shed 3 bases, with 12 bases lying between them. The CDR3 loop spans 15 amino acids. The CDR3 sequence is CASSLFVRATDTQYF. The CDR3 DNA is TGCGCCAGCAGCTTGTTCGTAAGGGCGACAGATACGCAGTATTTT. The entire variable domain, with the rest obtained from reference TRBV5-1 and TRBJ2-3, is as follows: KAGVTQTPRYLIKTRGQQVTLSCSPISGHRSVSWYQQTPGQGLQFLFEYFSETQRNKGNFPGRFSGRQFSNSRSEMNVSTLELGDSALYLCASSLFVRATDTQYFGPGTRLTVL.

The CDR3: CASSSPTGARETQYF. The CDR3, as DNA: TGTGCCAGCAGCTCGCCGACAGGGGCAAGAGAGACCCAGTACTTC. The rearrangement uses TRBV5-6 and TRBJ2-5; 8 bases are shared with TRBD1. The germline V gene has CDR1 SGHDT and CDR2 YYEEEE. The CDR3 is 15 amino acids. V trimming: 3 bases; J trimming: 4 bases; junction bases outside the gene matches: 8.

This chain joins TRBV7-2 and TRBJ2-6; perhaps TRBD2 as D (5 bases). The CDR3 has 16 amino acids. The V end lost 7 bases, the J end lost 2 bases, and 15 bases lay between the germline ends. Germline V gene data show CDR1 as SGHTA and CDR2 as FQGNSA. CDR3 amino acids: CASTTSEGAGANVLTF. The CDR3, as DNA: TGTGCCAGCACCACATCTGAGGGTGCTGGGGCCAACGTCCTGACTTTC.

The gene calls are TRBV6-5 and TRBJ1-2; 10 nucleotides line up with TRBD1. Germline assignment: CDR1 MNHEY and CDR2 SVGAGI. The CDR3 covers 14 residues. With V trimmed by 6 bases and J by 2 bases, 3 bases remained unmatched. The CDR3 loop reads CASRRGQGNYGYTF. CDR3 nucleotides: TGTGCCAGCAGACGGGGACAGGGGAACTATGGCTACACCTTC.

Worth noting for this clone: Other DNA sequences in this sample translate to the same CDR3. The V call is TRBV5-1, the J call TRBJ1-2; tentative D call: TRBD1 (6 bases). The germline V and J ends were trimmed by 4 bases and 3 bases, with 13 bases remaining between them. The CDR3 sequence is 14 residues long. Germline V CDR1 and CDR2: SGHRS, YFSETQ. CDR3 protein: CASSHGQRDYGYTF. The CDR3 region has the DNA TGCGCCAGCAGCCACGGACAGAGAGACTATGGCTACACCTTC.

This chain uses TRBV5-4 with TRBJ2-7; TRBD1 might be the D (6 bases). CDR1 is SGHNT and CDR2 is YYREEE in the germline V gene (reference sequence). Trimming took 0 bases from V and 2 from J, leaving 6 bases between them. The CDR3 is made up of 13 amino acids. CDR3 in amino acids: CASSLDRAYEQYF. CDR3 bases: TGTGCCAGCAGCTTGGACAGGGCCTACGAGCAGTACTTC.

This chain uses TRBV4-1 with TRBJ1-4, with 7 bases identical to TRBD1. V gave up 6 bases and J gave up 0 bases; unmatched junction bases: 10. CDR3 length equals 17 residues. Per germline, CDR1 MGHRA and CDR2 YSYEKL. CDR3 DNA: TGCGCCAGCAGTCGCCCCCGGGACAGTGCAACTAATGAAAAACTGTTTTTT. Translating gives CASSRPRDSATNEKLFF.

This clone has only one observation. This chain uses TRBV6-5 with TRBJ2-2; D remains unclear. This CDR3 has 11 residues. In germline, CDR1 is MNHEY, CDR2 SVGAGI. Trimming pared 6 bases from V and 5 bases from J, leaving 4 bases between. The CDR3 loop is CASSTTGELFF. The CDR3 region has the DNA TGTGCCAGCAGCACTACCGGGGAGCTGTTTTTT.

V usage is TRBV28 and J usage is TRBJ2-6, with 7 bases identical to TRBD1. CDR1 is MDHEN and CDR2 is SYDVKM in the germline V gene. The CDR3 extends over 14 amino acids. J was trimmed by 4 bases and V by 9 bases; bases with no gene match: 6. The CDR3, as DNA: TGTGCCAGTGAGACAGGGCTCGGGGCCAACGTCCTGACTTTC. Encoded protein: CASETGLGANVLTF.

The chain recombines TRBV7-9 with TRBJ2-1, with TRBD2 matching over 7 bases. The CDR3 is 13 amino acids. Germline-derived CDR1 and CDR2 are SEHNR and FQNEAQ (reference sequence). The CDR3 DNA reads as TGTGCTACCGGGGGGACTACTTACAATGAGCAGTTCTTC. Translating it yields CATGGTTYNEQFF.

The chain is built from TRBV2 and TRBJ2-5, with D unclear. The V gene's germline CDR1 is SNHLY and CDR2 FYNNEI. V was cut by 2 bases and J by 1 base, with 11 bases left in between. The CDR3 loop spans 15 amino acids. The CDR3 DNA follows: TGTGCCAGCAGTGAATCGAGGACGGGCCAAGAGACCCAGTACTTC. Its translation is CASSESRTGQETQYF.

The J gene is TRBJ2-5, the V gene TRBV7-9; TRBD1 matches at 11 bases. Per germline, CDR1 SEHNR and CDR2 FQNEAQ (reference sequence). CDR3 length: 16 residues. Trimming took 4 bases from V and 3 from J; bases not matched to a gene: 7. CDR3 residues: CASSSAGTGGKETQYF. The CDR3 DNA is TGTGCCAGCAGCTCAGCCGGGACAGGGGGAAAAGAGACCCAGTACTTC.

The chain has TRBV28 and TRBJ2-7; either TRBD1 or TRBD2 may supply D (6 bases each). Germline V gives CDR1 MDHEN, CDR2 SYDVKM. V was trimmed by 11 bases and J by 4 bases, leaving 12 bases between them. The CDR3 is 11 residues long. For the CDR3, the DNA is TGTGCCCTAGGGGGGATTTACGAGCAGTACTTC. Protein sequence: CALGGIYEQYF.

The CDR3 sequence is CATSRDSAGGGAFF. Here the CDR3 DNA reads TGTGCCACCAGCAGAGATTCCGCCGGGGGAGGAGCTTTCTTT. The chain employs TRBV15 and TRBJ1-1; TRBD1 is a possible D gene (5 bases). This CDR3 is built from 14 residues. CDR1 LNHNV and CDR2 YYDKDF come from the germline V gene (reference sequence). Trimming removed 0 bases from V and 10 bases from J, with 15 bases in between. The full variable domain, rest sourced from reference TRBV15 and TRBJ1-1, is DAMVIQNPRYQVTQFGKPVTLSCSQTLNHNVMYWYQQKSSQAPKLLFHYYDKDFNNEADTPDNFQSRRPNTSFCFLDIRSPGLGDTAMYLCATSRDSAGGGAFFGQGTRLTVV.

This sequence joins TRBV2 and TRBJ1-4, with D perhaps matching TRBD1 (6 bases). V lost 11 bases and J lost 5, with 15 bases in between. CDR1 is SNHLY, CDR2 FYNNEI, per germline. This CDR3 contains 13 residues. The CDR3 loop is CAGKGGTNEKLFF. CDR3 DNA: TGTGCCGGGAAAGGGGGGACAAATGAAAAACTGTTTTTT.

The V call is TRBV4-1, the J call TRBJ2-5; TRBD1 matches 7 bases. Germline lookup yields CDR1 MGHRA and CDR2 YSYEKL. The length of the CDR3 is 15 residues. Unmatched junction bases numbered 6, after V lost 4 bases and J lost 1 base. DNA of the CDR3: TGCGCCAGCAGCCGAGTAACAGGGGTCCAAGAGACCCAGTACTTC. It encodes CASSRVTGVQETQYF.

This chain links TRBV6-5 with TRBJ2-5; 9 bases fit TRBD2. With V trimmed by 4 bases and J by 4 bases, 4 bases remained unmatched. This CDR3 has 14 residues. CDR1 and CDR2 from the germline V gene are MNHEY and SVGAGI. In DNA, the CDR3 is TGTGCCAGCAGTTTAGCGGGAGTAGCAGAGACCCAGTACTTC. Amino acids: CASSLAGVAETQYF.

The genes are TRBV28 and TRBJ2-3; 8 nucleotides line up with TRBD2. Trimming removed 6 bases from V and 3 bases from J; junction bases left unmatched: 8. The germline CDR1 and CDR2 sequences are MDHEN and SYDVKM. The CDR3 totals 15 residues. The CDR3 sequence: CASRPSGFGTDTQYF. Here the CDR3 DNA reads TGTGCCAGCAGGCCTAGCGGGTTTGGGACAGATACGCAGTATTTT.

The chain employs TRBV5-3 and TRBJ2-7, with 7 bases lining up with TRBD1. TRBV5-3 is an ORF; its function is uncertain. V lost 0 bases, J lost 6 bases, and 0 bases stayed unmatched. This CDR3 is 12 amino acids long. This CDR3 is CARSLDRGEQYF. The CDR3 DNA sequence: TGTGCCAGAAGCTTGGACAGGGGCGAGCAGTACTTC.